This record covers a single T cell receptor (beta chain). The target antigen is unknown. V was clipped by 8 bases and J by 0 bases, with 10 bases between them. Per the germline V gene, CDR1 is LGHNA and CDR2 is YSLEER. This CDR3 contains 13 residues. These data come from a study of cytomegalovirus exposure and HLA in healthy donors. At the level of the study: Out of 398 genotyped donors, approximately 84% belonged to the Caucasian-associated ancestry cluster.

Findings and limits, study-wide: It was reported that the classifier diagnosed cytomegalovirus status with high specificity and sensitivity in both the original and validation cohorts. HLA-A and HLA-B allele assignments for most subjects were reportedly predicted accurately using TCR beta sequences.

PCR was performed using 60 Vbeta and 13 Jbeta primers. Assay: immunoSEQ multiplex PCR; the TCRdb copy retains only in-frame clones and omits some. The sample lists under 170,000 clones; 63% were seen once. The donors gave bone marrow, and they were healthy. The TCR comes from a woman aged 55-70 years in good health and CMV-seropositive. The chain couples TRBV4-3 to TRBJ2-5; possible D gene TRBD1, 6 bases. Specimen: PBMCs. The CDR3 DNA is TGCGCCAGCGCCGGGACAAACCAAGAGACCCAGTACTTC. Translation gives CASAGTNQETQYF.